Here is one T cell receptor beta chain with its context. Per the germline V gene, CDR1 is MNHNY and CDR2 is SVGAGI (reference sequence). This CDR3 contains 14 residues. V gave up 7 bases and J gave up 4 bases; unmatched junction bases: 5. This entry is derived from a study of blood T cell repertoires in COVID-19. On the study more broadly: COVID-19 samples, acute and convalescent, were from the United States, Italy and Spain. In each case, the material was cDNA or gDNA derived from T cells, B-cell-depleted T cells, or PBMCs.

Generated by immunoSEQ multiplex PCR, the TCRdb table keeps only in-frame clones and is missing some. The repertoire includes about 200,000 clones, around 88% of them detected once, and about 6% sits in the top ten. Participants came from fewer than 25 US areas, aged about 18 to 90 years. Clinical history reported by participants formed the basis on which cohorts were assigned. This sequence was found in a man between 35 and 55 years old with acute COVID-19. The chain couples TRBV6-6 to TRBJ1-4; 8 nucleotides line up with TRBD1. Sequencing was carried out using PBMCs or T cells enriched from blood (not recorded which). This CDR3 is CASNPTGVNEKLFF. The CDR3 nucleotides read TGTGCCAGCAACCCGACAGGGGTTAATGAAAAACTGTTTTTT.